These T cell receptor beta chains were read from a single sample in a study of tumor-infiltrating lymphocytes in primary liver carcinoma. TCRdb reprocessed the multiplex PCR reads via MiXCR and lists one record per CDR3 protein. Here the sample spans about 180,000 distinct CDR3 sequences, around 60% being singletons. Sequenced input: peripheral blood. The origin of the receptors is a man between 35 and 55 years old with primary liver carcinoma and hepatitis B virus infection. Both conserved end residues are part of each CDR3. D genes are given only for firm matches. The size of a clone is reported for some rows only, either as once, few or many, or as a class for expanded clones.

clone size	D gene	V gene	J gene	CDR3 protein	CDR3 DNA
-	-	TRBV4-1	TRBJ1-4	CASNQDITAGMRELFF	TGCGCCAGCAACCAAGATATTACGGCAGGGATGAGGGAACTGTTTTTT
-	-	TRBV29-1	TRBJ1-2	CSVEGRATNYVYTF	TGCAGCGTTGAGGGCAGGGCCACTAACTATGTCTACACCTTC
many	TRBD2	TRBV7-9	TRBJ2-2	CASSPPSGVSAGELFF	TGTGCCAGCAGCCCCCCTAGCGGAGTTTCGGCCGGGGAGCTGTTTTTT
-	-	TRBV6-1	TRBJ2-3	CAITSGYTDTQYF	TGTGCCATCACATCGGGCTACACAGATACGCAGTATTTT
once	TRBD2	TRBV29-1	TRBJ2-1	CSVDSPRLASSSYNEQFF	TGCAGCGTTGATTCTCCCAGACTAGCGAGTTCCTCCTACAATGAGCAGTTCTTC
-	-	TRBV6-5	TRBJ1-3	CASSYARASGNTIYF	TGTGCCAGCAGTTACGCCAGGGCCTCTGGAAACACCATATATTTT
-	TRBD2	TRBV5-1	TRBJ2-7	CASSLVGSGSSYEQYF	TGCGCCAGCAGCTTGGTTGGCAGCGGGAGCTCCTACGAGCAGTACTTC
-	TRBD2	TRBV4-1	TRBJ2-1	CASSQKGPAGGMSEQFF	TGCGCCAGCAGCCAGAAGGGACCAGCGGGAGGGATGAGTGAGCAGTTCTTC
many	TRBD1	TRBV4-1	TRBJ2-2	CASRLGGQGGELFF	TGCGCCAGCAGACTAGGGGGCCAGGGCGGGGAGCTGTTTTTT
-	-	TRBV5-6	TRBJ2-5	CASSFFGRDKETQYF	TGTGCCAGCAGCTTTTTTGGTCGGGACAAAGAGACCCAGTACTTC
-	-	TRBV6-1	TRBJ2-7	CASAPGLYERYF	TGTGCCAGCGCACCAGGGCTCTACGAGCGGTACTTC
-	-	TRBV12-3/TRBV12-4	TRBJ2-6	CASSDDSGANVLTF	TGTGCCAGCTCAGACGACTCTGGGGCCAACGTCCTGACTTTC
-	-	TRBV6-5	TRBJ2-3	CASSYRGGRATDTQYF	TGTGCCAGCAGTTATCGCGGCGGTAGGGCCACAGATACGCAGTATTTT
-	-	TRBV11-3	TRBJ2-7	CASSPSDISFCEQYF	TGTGCCAGCAGCCCCTCGGACATTTCCTTCTGCGAGCAGTACTTT
-	-	TRBV5-1	TRBJ2-3	CASGMGRSTDTQYF	TGCGCCAGCGGCATGGGACGTAGCACAGATACGCAGTATTTT
many	-	TRBV6-5	TRBJ2-7	CASSYGNHEQYF	TGTGCCAGCAGTTACGGGAACCACGAGCAGTACTTC
few	TRBD1	TRBV12-3/TRBV12-4	TRBJ2-5	CASSFLTGTETQYF	TGTGCCAGCAGTTTTTTGACAGGGACAGAGACCCAGTACTTC
few	TRBD1	TRBV5-6	TRBJ2-6	CASSWILTGAGANVLTF	TGTGCCAGCAGCTGGATACTTACAGGGGCTGGGGCCAACGTCCTGACTTTC
few	-	TRBV29-1	TRBJ2-1	CSVDGGPTEQFF	TGCAGCGTTGATGGCGGCCCGACCGAGCAGTTCTTC
-	-	TRBV18	TRBJ2-5	CASSPNQEIQYF	TGTGCCAGCTCACCTAACCAAGAGATCCAGTACTTC